The clone carrying this T cell receptor beta chain occurred a few times. What it binds is unknown. One entry per CDR3 protein, called by TCRdb with MiXCR from the reads. The sample consists of approximately 770,000 distinct CDR3 sequences, 25% to 30% of them appearing once. The source of the sample is a study of T cell repertoires in cytomegalovirus infection. The V end lost 4 bases, the J end lost 3 bases, and 7 bases lay between the germline ends. The germline V gene has CDR1 SEHNR and CDR2 FQNEAQ (reference sequence). The CDR3 runs 12 residues. The specimen was cultured CD8+ T cells from PBMCs, collected from culture after CMV antigen stimulation. The rearrangement joins TRBV7-9 to TRBJ2-7; D is undetermined. The receptor was derived from a human donor in good health (CMV status not recorded). Some clones in this sample may be carry-over from other donors' samples. The CDR3 region has the DNA TGTGCCAGCAGCTCCCTGAACTACGAGCAGTACTTC. Its translation: CASSSLNYEQYF.